These 26 T cell receptor beta chains were sequenced from one sample in a study of shared clonotypes between healthy human individuals. Method: immunoSEQ multiplex PCR; TCRdb's copy keeps in-frame clones and lacks some. The table shows approximately 1.9 million clones, with just over 90% occurring only once. CD45RO-negative cells were positively selected for CCR7, leaving out terminally differentiated effector memory CD45RA+ cells. The material sequenced was naive CD8+ T cells from PBMCs. These receptors were taken from a man aged 18-30 years in good health. Some clones in this sample may be carry-over from other donors' samples.

This chain's CDR3 is CASSLLASGVDEQYF. The CDR3 region has the DNA TGTGCCAGCAGTTTATTAGCTAGCGGGGTGGACGAGCAGTACTTC. The V and J genes are TRBV27 and TRBJ2-7; 9 bases are a match to TRBD2. The V gene's germline CDR1 is MNHEY and CDR2 SMNVEV (reference sequence). This CDR3 has 15 amino acids. V shed 1 base and J 5 bases; nucleotides not matched to a gene: 6.

CDR3 DNA: TGTGCCAGCAGGACCACCCCCGGGACAGGCTGGGGTTTTCCCTACGAGCAGTACTTC. Its protein product is CASRTTPGTGWGFPYEQYF. This chain joins TRBV6-4 and TRBJ2-7, with 8 bases that match TRBD1. Germline lookup yields CDR1 MRHNA and CDR2 SNTAGT. V was clipped by 6 bases and J by 2 bases; unmatched bases: 21. The CDR3 loop spans 19 amino acids.

The rearrangement uses TRBV6-5 and TRBJ1-1; a weak D match, TRBD1 (5 bases). The germline gives CDR1 MNHEY, CDR2 SVGAGI. The V end was cut by 7 bases, the J end by 7 bases, with 10 bases between. The length of the CDR3 is 11 residues. The CDR3 protein is CASNLGGEAFF. CDR3 sequence (DNA): TGTGCCAGCAATCTCGGGGGTGAAGCTTTCTTT.

V gene TRBV11-2 combines with J gene TRBJ2-5; D not certain. V lost 4 bases to trimming and J lost 4 bases, with 7 bases between them. This CDR3 has 12 residues. Germline CDR1 is SGHAT and CDR2 is FQNNGV. The CDR3 DNA is TGTGCCAGCAGCTCGAAGGGAGAGACCCAGTACTTC. Its translation is CASSSKGETQYF. Full variable domain (remainder filled in from reference TRBV11-2 and TRBJ2-5): EAGVAQSPRYKIIEKRQSVAFWCNPISGHATLYWYQQILGQGPKLLIQFQNNGVVDDSQLPKDRFSAERLKGVDSTLKIQPAKLEDSAVYLCASSSKGETQYFGPGTRLLVL.

This clone was recorded only once. The V gene is TRBV6-5, the J gene TRBJ2-5; either TRBD1 or TRBD2 may supply D (5 bases each). V lost 6 bases and J 5 bases, leaving 16 bases between the germline ends. This CDR3 is built from 14 residues. The germline gives CDR1 MNHEY, CDR2 SVGAGI. CDR3 residues: CASSRDLGEETQYF. The CDR3 bases are TGTGCCAGCAGCCGGGACCTTGGGGAGGAGACCCAGTACTTC.

Worth noting for this clone: The identical CDR3 is also encoded by other nucleotide sequences in the sample. Written as DNA, the CDR3 is TGTGCCAGCAGTGGACAGGGATCCTACGAGCAGTACTTC. This encodes CASSGQGSYEQYF. The V and J genes are TRBV6-1 and TRBJ2-7; 7 bases line up with TRBD1. CDR3 length equals 13 residues. Trimming removed 4 bases from V and 1 base from J; junction bases left unmatched: 1. Germline-derived CDR1 and CDR2 are MNHNS and SASEGT.

This clone appeared once. The sample holds other DNA sequences that translate to the same CDR3. This rearrangement joins TRBV19 to TRBJ2-7; the match to TRBD2 covers 7 bases. CDR3 length equals 14 residues. J lost 3 bases, V lost 1 base, and 3 bases had no gene match. Germline V gene data show CDR1 as LNHDA and CDR2 as SQIVND (reference sequence). The CDR3 DNA is TGTGCCAGTAGTATAGGGCCTAGCGGCTACGAGCAGTACTTC. Residues: CASSIGPSGYEQYF. The full variable domain, with the rest looked up from reference TRBV19 and TRBJ2-7, is DGGITQSPKYLFRKEGQNVTLSCEQNLNHDAMYWYRQDPGQGLRLIYYSQIVNDFQKGDIAEGYSVSREKKESFPLTVTSAQKNPTAFYLCASSIGPSGYEQYFGPGTRLTVT.

This clone was seen just once. The gene calls are TRBV7-9 and TRBJ1-2, with TRBD1 identical over 7 bases. This CDR3 is 15 amino acids long. The ends lost 2 bases at V and 8 bases at J; junction bases unmatched: 11. Per the germline V gene, CDR1 is SEHNR and CDR2 is FQNEAQ (reference sequence). The CDR3 is CASSLSGTAQGGYTF. Here the CDR3 DNA reads TGTGCCAGCAGCTTATCAGGGACAGCCCAGGGGGGCTACACCTTC.

A note on this clone: Other DNA sequences within the sample encode an identical CDR3. The gene calls are TRBV4-1 and TRBJ1-1; a weak D match, TRBD1 (6 bases). This CDR3 has 14 amino acids. The V gene's germline CDR1 is MGHRA and CDR2 YSYEKL. The V and J ends lost 0 bases and 3 bases respectively, with 8 bases between them. CDR3 loop: CASSQEEGDTEAFF. CDR3 DNA: TGCGCCAGCAGCCAAGAAGAGGGGGACACTGAAGCTTTCTTT.

This rearrangement joins TRBV5-8 to TRBJ2-3; D is possibly TRBD1 (6 bases). The V gene's germline CDR1 is SGHTS and CDR2 YDEGEE. The CDR3 covers 14 residues. The V end was cut by 4 bases, the J end by 6 bases, with 15 bases between. CDR3 sequence: CASSQPTGFDTQYF. CDR3 coding DNA: TGTGCCAGCAGCCAACCCACAGGGTTCGATACGCAGTATTTT.

The chain combines TRBV27 with TRBJ2-1; 16 positions match TRBD2. Germline V CDR1 and CDR2: MNHEY, SMNVEV (reference sequence). With 6 bases clipped from V and 12 bases from J, the junction kept 8 bases outside the gene matches. CDR3 length equals 15 residues. In nucleotides, the CDR3 is TGTGCCAGCAGCCCCGGGACTAGCGGGAGGGCACGGCAGTTCTTC. Its translation is CASSPGTSGRARQFF.

The chain employs TRBV7-3 and TRBJ2-7; the D gene could be TRBD1 or TRBD2 (5 bases each). Germline assignment: CDR1 SGHTA and CDR2 FQGTGA. The CDR3 covers 14 residues. The ends were cut back, 5 bases at V and 6 bases at J, with 17 bases in the middle. The CDR3 spells CASSLTGADPEQYF. CDR3 bases: TGTGCCAGCAGCCTCACCGGGGCAGACCCCGAGCAGTACTTC.

The gene calls are TRBV19 and TRBJ1-2, with D perhaps TRBD1 (5 bases). Trimming pared 7 bases from V and 2 bases from J, leaving 8 bases between. This CDR3 contains 12 residues. The germline V gene has CDR1 LNHDA and CDR2 SQIVND (reference sequence). CDR3 DNA: TGTGCCAGTACGGGACGGAACTATGGCTACACCTTC. Protein: CASTGRNYGYTF.

V is TRBV27 and J is TRBJ1-2, with TRBD1 as a possible D gene (5 bases). Deletions cut 5 bases from V and 0 bases from J, with 13 bases between. CDR1 is MNHEY and CDR2 is SMNVEV in the germline V gene (reference sequence). The CDR3 contains 15 residues. CDR3 sequence reads: CASSLTASTNYGYTF. CDR3 coding DNA: TGTGCCAGCAGTCTGACAGCCTCGACTAACTATGGCTACACCTTC.

The chain couples TRBV12-5 to TRBJ2-1; no clear D. Per the germline V gene, CDR1 is LGHNT and CDR2 is FRNRAP. This CDR3 comprises 14 residues. Trimming removed 6 bases from V and 0 bases from J, with 9 bases in between. CDR3 residues: CASGPDFSYNEQFF. The CDR3 DNA reads TGTGCTAGTGGCCCCGACTTCTCCTACAATGAGCAGTTCTTC.

The CDR3 reads CASSLRAPRYGLDTGELFF. The CDR3 DNA sequence: TGTGCCAGCAGCCTCCGGGCCCCCCGGTACGGACTTGACACCGGGGAGCTGTTTTTT. The gene calls are TRBV9 and TRBJ2-2, with D possibly TRBD2 on 5 matching bases. The CDR3 has 19 residues. V gave up 4 bases and J gave up 3 bases, with 25 bases separating them. The V gene's germline CDR1 is SGDLS and CDR2 YYNGEE.

The V gene is TRBV5-1, the J gene TRBJ2-5, with 7 bases that match TRBD2. Germline loops: CDR1 SGHRS, CDR2 YFSETQ. Trimming cost V 3 bases and J 0 bases; bases outside gene matches: 8. This CDR3 is 16 amino acids long. Here the CDR3 reads CASSSGTTLYQETQYF. The CDR3, as DNA: TGCGCCAGCAGCTCTGGGACTACCTTATACCAAGAGACCCAGTACTTC.

The V and J genes are TRBV27 and TRBJ2-3; maybe TRBD2 (6 bases). Germline lookup yields CDR1 MNHEY and CDR2 SMNVEV (reference sequence). V was cut by 5 bases and J by 1 base, with 10 bases left in between. The CDR3 consists of 14 residues. The CDR3 protein is CASSPAGRTDTQYF. The CDR3 DNA reads as TGTGCCAGCAGTCCCGCGGGACGCACAGATACGCAGTATTTT.

The V gene is TRBV9, the J gene TRBJ1-1; possible D gene TRBD1, 6 bases. Germline V gives CDR1 SGDLS, CDR2 YYNGEE. V lost 3 bases and J lost 0, with 12 bases in between. This CDR3 is built from 15 residues. This chain's CDR3 is CASSASGHMNTEAFF. CDR3 in DNA: TGTGCCAGCAGCGCCTCGGGACACATGAACACTGAAGCTTTCTTT.

This clone was detected only once. V and J are TRBV7-8 and TRBJ2-3; 13 bases align to TRBD2. Germline V gene data show CDR1 as SGHVS and CDR2 as FQNEAQ. Losses at the gene ends were 5 bases for V and 2 bases for J; bases not matched to a gene: 4. This CDR3 has 16 residues. The CDR3 protein is CASSQGLAGITDTQYF. The CDR3 DNA is TGTGCCAGCAGCCAGGGACTAGCGGGAATCACAGATACGCAGTATTTT.

This chain connects TRBV7-8 to TRBJ1-1; D is possibly TRBD1 (6 bases). V was clipped by 1 base and J by 1 base, with 10 bases between them. Germline CDR1 and CDR2: SGHVS and FQNEAQ. The CDR3 has 15 amino acids. The CDR3 spells CASSLVRGGNTEAFF. Here the CDR3 DNA reads TGTGCCAGCAGCTTAGTAAGAGGGGGGAACACTGAAGCTTTCTTT.

The rearrangement links TRBV13 to TRBJ2-5; 15 nucleotides align to TRBD2. Germline-derived CDR1 and CDR2 are PRHDT and FYEKMQ (reference sequence). The ends lost 5 bases at V and 6 bases at J; junction bases unmatched: 7. This CDR3 is 16 amino acids long. CDR3 coding DNA: TGTGCCAGCAGCGGACGGACTAGCGGGAGGGCAAAGACCCAGTACTTC. Translating it yields CASSGRTSGRAKTQYF.

This clone was observed a few times. The CDR3 DNA follows: TGTGCCAGCCCGGCAGAACCGGGACTAGCGGTAGGGACCGGGGAGCTGTTTTTT. The encoded protein is CASPAEPGLAVGTGELFF. The V and J genes are TRBV7-2 and TRBJ2-2; 11 bases align to TRBD2. Germline V gene lookup returns CDR1 SGHTA and CDR2 FQGNSA. Trimming removed 8 bases from V and 5 bases from J; junction bases left unmatched: 16. The CDR3 is made up of 18 amino acids.

For this clone: Because the CDR3 is missing its conserved closing phenylalanine or tryptophan, this is likely a read error. The limits of the CDR3 on the DNA are not certain, so only TCRdb's listed CDR3 is given. The chain recombines TRBV30 with TRBJ1-1. Germline values: CDR1 GTSNPN, CDR2 SVGIG (reference sequence). A total of 11 residues make up the CDR3, ends included. The CDR3 protein is CAWSDSAWSQL.

This clone has a handful of counts. Other nucleotide sequences in the sample specify the same CDR3. The CDR3: CASSLLSAGELFF. Written as DNA, the CDR3 is TGTGCCAGCAGTTTATTAAGCGCCGGGGAGCTGTTTTTT. The V and J genes are TRBV27 and TRBJ2-2; no clear D gene. Between the trimmed V and J ends, which lost 1 base and 6 bases, there was a span of 6 bases. The V gene's germline CDR1 is MNHEY and CDR2 SMNVEV (reference sequence). There are 13 residues in the CDR3.

J is TRBJ2-1 and V is TRBV11-3, with a weak D call TRBD2 (6 bases). V was cut by 5 bases and J by 3 bases, with 17 bases left in between. CDR3 length equals 16 residues. Germline V CDR1 and CDR2: SGHNT, YENEEA. CDR3 sequence (DNA): TGTGCCAGCAGCCAACGGGGGAGCGGAGGCTACAATGAGCAGTTCTTC. It encodes CASSQRGSGGYNEQFF.